The clone carrying this TCR beta chain was found a few times. Its antigen is as yet unknown. This entry belongs to a study of blood T cell dynamics during melanoma immunotherapy. Whole-study context: Patients with metastatic melanoma got pembrolizumab or nivolumab-ipilimumab as first-line care. Broader study findings: The study could not tell melanoma-specific clones from general immune activation.

Sample time point: pre-treatment baseline. Samples come from before therapy and from week 3 after the first blockade cycle. The repertoire was sequenced with immunoSEQ multiplex PCR; TCRdb's copy has only in-frame clones and lacks some. The sample holds about 480 clones, around 83% seen once. With V trimmed by 4 bases and J by 7 bases, 11 bases remained unmatched. Germline loops: CDR1 SGHTA, CDR2 FQGNSA. The CDR3 contains 16 residues. The sequencing used cell-free DNA from blood, collected from a patient treated with checkpoint blockade. V usage is TRBV7-2 and J usage is TRBJ2-3; 10 bases fit TRBD2. The clonotype originates from a human donor with melanoma. CDR3 protein: CASSSRSGGAGNTQYF. As DNA, the CDR3 is TGTGCCAGCAGCTCAAGGAGCGGGGGGGCCGGAAATACGCAGTATTTT.